The T cell receptor (beta chain) described here comes from a study of cytomegalovirus exposure and HLA in healthy donors. CDR3 size: 14 residues. V lost 1 base to trimming and J lost 3 bases, with 6 bases between them. The germline gives CDR1 MNHNY, CDR2 SVGAGI (reference sequence). The protocol was immunoSEQ multiplex PCR, while the TCRdb copy is restricted to in-frame clones and leaves out a portion. Among around 300,000 clones listed, approximately 86% were seen once. This chain links TRBV6-6 with TRBJ2-2; D is unresolved. This receptor was identified in a woman in her twenties or thirties in good health and CMV-seropositive. What was sequenced was PBMCs. The CDR3 DNA is TGTGCCAGCAGTTACTTGGCGGACACCGGGGAGCTGTTTTTT. This codes for CASSYLADTGELFF.